Following are 9 T cell receptor beta chains from one sample sequenced in a study of blood T cell repertoires in COVID-19. Sequencing used immunoSEQ multiplex PCR; TCRdb keeps in-frame clones, though not all of them. The data contain a few hundred thousand clones, around 89% of them singletons. Sequences were obtained from peripheral blood. These receptor sequences come from a woman in her fifties or sixties with COVID-19, enrolled during active disease.

CDR3 DNA sequence: TGTGCCAGCAGCAAGGACAGGGCCAGCAATGAGCAGTTCTTC. This gives the protein CASSKDRASNEQFF. The V and J genes are TRBV11-2 and TRBJ2-1; 8 bases are a match to TRBD1. The CDR3 is 14 amino acids. J lost 6 bases, V lost 5 bases, and 6 bases had no gene match. The V gene's germline CDR1 is SGHAT and CDR2 FQNNGV.

The chain has TRBV21-1 and TRBJ2-1; the table's D call TRBD2 went unverified against the DNA. TRBV21-1 is a recognized pseudogene. This CDR3 comprises 16 residues. The chain's CDR3 is CASSKVERGDYNEQFF. In DNA, the CDR3 is TGTGCCAGCAGCAAAGTGGAGCGGGGGGACTACAATGAGCAGTTCTTC.

The chain employs TRBV27 and TRBJ2-7; 10 bases are shared with TRBD1. The trim removed 5 bases at V and 4 bases at J, leaving 5 bases unmatched. The CDR3 sequence is 14 residues long. Germline V lookup: CDR1 MNHEY, CDR2 SMNVEV (reference sequence). The CDR3 reads CASSPRTGGYEQYF. CDR3 DNA: TGTGCCAGCAGTCCCCGGACAGGGGGGTACGAGCAGTACTTC.

CDR3 DNA sequence: TGCGCCAGCAGCCCACAGGCTCCTAATGAAAAACTGTTTTTT. This encodes CASSPQAPNEKLFF. The chain carries TRBV5-1 and TRBJ1-4; maybe TRBD1 (5 bases). Trimming took off 4 bases at V and 3 bases at J, with 10 bases between the two ends. From germline, CDR1 is SGHRS and CDR2 YFSETQ. The CDR3 loop spans 14 amino acids.

This chain links TRBV10-2 with TRBJ2-3; 12 nucleotides align to TRBD2. Germline V gives CDR1 WSHSY, CDR2 SAAADI. The CDR3 is made up of 18 amino acids. Losses at the gene ends were 6 bases for V and 4 bases for J; bases not matched to a gene: 14. In nucleotides, the CDR3 is TGCGCCAGCAGGACCCTACCAGGACTAGCGGGGTCCCCAGATACGCAGTATTTT. Translating it yields CASRTLPGLAGSPDTQYF.

This chain connects TRBV30 to TRBJ1-4, with D maybe TRBD1 (5 bases). The CDR3 has 13 amino acids. Trimming took off 0 bases at V and 5 bases at J, with 7 bases between the two ends. Germline V lookup: CDR1 GTSNPN, CDR2 SVGIG (reference sequence). Written as DNA, the CDR3 is TGTGCCTGGAGTGTGGGGGGGAATGAAAAACTGTTTTTT. Its protein product is CAWSVGGNEKLFF.

The chain has TRBV5-4 and TRBJ1-6; TRBD1 matches 7 bases. The V gene's germline CDR1 is SGHNT and CDR2 YYREEE (reference sequence). V shed 0 bases, J shed 14 bases, and the junction held 11 bases outside the gene matches. The CDR3 covers 15 residues. The CDR3: CASSLAWGQGVTLHF. In DNA form, the CDR3 reads TGTGCCAGCAGCTTGGCATGGGGGCAGGGGGTGACCCTCCACTTT.

This clone was seen just once. The J gene is TRBJ2-2, the V gene TRBV3-1 (or the pseudogene TRBV3-2); TRBD1 is a possible D gene (6 bases). The CDR3 has 15 amino acids. Deletions cut 6 bases from V and 0 bases from J, with 11 bases between. Germline CDR1 and CDR2: LGHDT and YNNKEL (reference sequence). The CDR3 sequence: CASSKGQTNTGELFF. The DNA of the CDR3 is TGTGCCAGCAGTAAAGGACAGACGAACACCGGGGAGCTGTTTTTT.

The J gene is TRBJ1-1, the V gene TRBV2, with a tentative D call TRBD1 (5 bases). From germline, CDR1 is SNHLY and CDR2 FYNNEI. CDR3 length: 14 amino acids. The ends were cut back, 4 bases at V and 3 bases at J, with 12 bases in the middle. The CDR3 DNA is TGTGCCAGCAGTGTTGGTAGGGGTCACACTGAAGCTTTCTTT. This translates into CASSVGRGHTEAFF. Drawing the rest from reference TRBV2 and TRBJ1-1, the complete variable domain is EPEVTQTPSHQVTQMGQEVILRCVPISNHLYFYWYRQILGQKVEFLVSFYNNEISEKSEIFDDQFSVERPDGSNFTLKIRSTKLEDSAMYFCASSVGRGHTEAFFGQGTRLTVV.